The clone carrying this T cell receptor beta chain was found once. Using immunoSEQ multiplex PCR, the repertoire was profiled, and TCRdb retains in-frame clones only, with some absent. The sample has over 80,000 clones, roughly 96% seen once. This sample is part of a study of technical replicates of blood from a few donors. The CDR3 spans 14 residues. CDR1 LGHNA and CDR2 YSLEER come from the germline V gene. V was shortened by 1 base and J by 3 bases, with 10 bases between the two germline ends. This clonotype originated in a human donor in good health. Sequenced sample: T cells isolated from PBMCs. This chain joins TRBV4-3 and TRBJ2-7, with D hard to call. The CDR3 region has the DNA TGCGCCAGCAGCCAAGTTATTGCCTACTACGAGCAGTACTTC. Its protein product is CASSQVIAYYEQYF.